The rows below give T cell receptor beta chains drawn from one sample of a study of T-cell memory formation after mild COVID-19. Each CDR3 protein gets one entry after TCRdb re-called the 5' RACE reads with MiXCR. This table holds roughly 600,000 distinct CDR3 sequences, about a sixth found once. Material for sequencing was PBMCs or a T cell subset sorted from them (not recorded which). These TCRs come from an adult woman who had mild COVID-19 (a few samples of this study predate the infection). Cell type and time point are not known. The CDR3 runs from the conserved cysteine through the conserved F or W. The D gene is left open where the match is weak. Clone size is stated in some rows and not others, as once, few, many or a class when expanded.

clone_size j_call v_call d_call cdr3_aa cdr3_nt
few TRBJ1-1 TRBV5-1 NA CASSRPPDTEAFF TGCGCCAGCAGCCGACCCCCGGACACTGAAGCTTTCTTT
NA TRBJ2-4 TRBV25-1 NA CASSEAIPDSAKNIQYF TGTGCCAGCAGTGAGGCCATCCCGGACAGCGCCAAAAACATTCAGTACTTC
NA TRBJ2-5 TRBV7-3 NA CASSTTPQETQYF TGTGCCAGCAGCACGACCCCCCAAGAGACCCAGTACTTC
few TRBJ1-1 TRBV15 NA CATSITQGNTEAFF TGTGCCACCAGCATTACGCAGGGGAACACTGAAGCTTTCTTT
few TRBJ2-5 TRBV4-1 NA CASSQFNQETQYF TGCGCCAGCAGCCAGTTTAACCAAGAGACCCAGTACTTC
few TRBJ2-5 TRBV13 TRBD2 CASSSQYRGGTQYF TGTGCCAGCAGCTCACAATACCGGGGGGGGACCCAGTACTTC
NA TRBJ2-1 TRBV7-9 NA CASSLGTGGRRESSYNEQFF TGTGCCAGCAGCTTAGGCACGGGGGGCAGACGGGAGAGCTCCTACAATGAGCAGTTCTTC
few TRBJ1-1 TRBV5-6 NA CASSFQALNTEAFF TGTGCCAGCAGCTTCCAGGCATTGAACACTGAAGCTTTCTTT
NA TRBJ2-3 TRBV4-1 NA CASSQGPVSTDTQYF TGCGCCAGCAGCCAAGGACCAGTTAGCACAGATACGCAGTATTTT
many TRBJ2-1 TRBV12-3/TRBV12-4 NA CASSFVDEQFF TGTGCCAGCAGTTTTGTGGATGAGCAGTTCTTC
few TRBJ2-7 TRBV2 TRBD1 CASRGDRVREQYF TGTGCCAGCAGGGGGGACAGGGTGCGCGAGCAGTACTTC
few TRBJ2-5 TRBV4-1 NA CASSQDLWSPTGETQYF TGCGCCAGCAGCCAAGATCTTTGGTCGCCTACTGGAGAGACCCAGTACTTC
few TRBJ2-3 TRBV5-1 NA CASSLRRDTDTQYF TGCGCCAGCAGCTTGCGCAGGGATACAGATACGCAGTATTTT
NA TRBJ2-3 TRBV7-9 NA CASSTKWGDTQYF TGTGCCAGCAGCACGAAGTGGGGCGATACGCAGTATTTT
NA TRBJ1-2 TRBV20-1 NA CSAMSGNNYGYTF TGCAGTGCTATGTCAGGGAATAACTATGGCTACACCTTC
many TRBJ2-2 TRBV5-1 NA CASSLMTDNTGELFF TGCGCCAGCAGCTTGATGACAGATAACACCGGGGAGCTGTTTTTT
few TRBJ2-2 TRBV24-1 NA CATKRDGNTGELFF TGTGCCACCAAACGGGACGGGAACACCGGGGAGCTGTTTTTT
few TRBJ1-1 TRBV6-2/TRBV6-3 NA CARQGGGGLVAFF TGTGCCAGACAGGGCGGCGGGGGCCTCGTAGCTTTCTTT
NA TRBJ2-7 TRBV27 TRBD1 CASSTWDRVYEQYF TGTGCCAGCAGTACCTGGGACAGGGTTTACGAGCAGTACTTC
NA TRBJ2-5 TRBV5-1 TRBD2 CASSLATSGSGTQYF TGCGCCAGCAGCTTGGCGACTAGCGGGAGTGGGACCCAGTACTTC
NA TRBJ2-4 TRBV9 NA CASSPQGNIQYF TGTGCCAGCAGCCCCCAGGGGAACATTCAGTACTTC
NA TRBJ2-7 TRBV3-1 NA CASSPLNSYEQYF TGTGCCAGCAGCCCCCTTAACTCCTACGAGCAGTACTTC
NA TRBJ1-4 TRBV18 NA CASSPGPTSGALFF TGTGCCAGCTCACCAGGGCCAACCTCGGGGGCACTGTTTTTT
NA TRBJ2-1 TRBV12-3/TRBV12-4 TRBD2 CASSFHREGGNEQFF TGTGCCAGCAGTTTTCACCGGGAGGGCGGCAATGAGCAGTTCTTC
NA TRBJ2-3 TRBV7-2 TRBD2 CASSLEASGGRSTDTQYF TGTGCCAGCAGCTTAGAAGCTAGCGGGGGAAGAAGCACAGATACGCAGTATTTT
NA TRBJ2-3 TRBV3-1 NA CASSQDLYNPYF TGTGCCAGCAGCCAAGATCTCTATAATCCGTATTTT
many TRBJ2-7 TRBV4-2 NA CASSQDLYEQYF TGTGCCAGCAGCCAAGATCTTTACGAGCAGTACTTC
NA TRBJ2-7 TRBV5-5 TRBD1 CASSLPGTGAHEQYF TGTGCCAGCAGCCTCCCCGGGACAGGGGCCCACGAGCAGTACTTC
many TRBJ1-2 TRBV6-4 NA CATRQPGGYGYTF TGTGCCACCCGACAGCCCGGCGGCTATGGCTACACCTTC
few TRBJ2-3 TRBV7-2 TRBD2 CASSRDYGDTQYF TGTGCCAGCAGCCGGGACTACGGGGATACGCAGTATTTT
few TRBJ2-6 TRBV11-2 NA CASRPWGSGANVLTF TGTGCCAGCAGACCTTGGGGCTCTGGGGCCAACGTCCTGACTTTC
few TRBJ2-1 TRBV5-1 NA CASSLESSPGYNEQFF TGCGCCAGCAGCTTGGAGTCTAGCCCGGGGTACAATGAGCAGTTCTTC
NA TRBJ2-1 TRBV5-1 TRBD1 CASSFENRGLGNEQFF TGCGCCAGCAGCTTTGAGAACAGGGGGCTCGGTAATGAGCAGTTCTTC
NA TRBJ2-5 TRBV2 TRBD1 CDSSTTGAPPQYF TGTGACAGCAGCACGACAGGGGCCCCCCCCCAGTACTTC
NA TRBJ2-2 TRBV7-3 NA CASRSGTGTGELFF TGTGCCAGCCGTAGCGGGACAGGAACCGGGGAGCTGTTTTTT
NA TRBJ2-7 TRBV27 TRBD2 CASSPVPSGSYEQYF TGTGCCAGCAGTCCAGTCCCTAGCGGCTCCTACGAGCAGTACTTC
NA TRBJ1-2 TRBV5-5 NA CASSPVLTGPRAGYGYTF TGTGCCAGCAGCCCAGTACTGACCGGGCCCCGGGCGGGCTATGGCTACACCTTC
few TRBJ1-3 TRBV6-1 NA CASNGGWVGHDTIYF TGTGCCAGCAACGGGGGCTGGGTAGGGCATGACACCATATATTTT
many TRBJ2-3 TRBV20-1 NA CSVSRGGDTQYF TGCAGTGTTTCTCGAGGCGGAGATACGCAGTATTTT
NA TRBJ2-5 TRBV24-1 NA CATSVRGSETQYF TGTGCCACCAGTGTGAGAGGATCCGAGACCCAGTACTTC
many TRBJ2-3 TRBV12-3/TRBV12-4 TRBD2 CASSSNTGTSGTSTDTQYF TGTGCCAGCAGTTCTAATACCGGGACTAGCGGGACAAGCACAGATACGCAGTATTTT
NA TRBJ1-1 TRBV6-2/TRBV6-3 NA CASSEDLRTAFF TGTGCCAGCAGTGAGGACCTAAGGACGGCTTTCTTT
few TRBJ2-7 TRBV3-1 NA CASSNTGSGAYEQYF TGTGCCAGCAGCAACACAGGCTCCGGGGCCTACGAGCAGTACTTC
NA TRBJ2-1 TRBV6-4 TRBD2 CASSELAGQNNEQFF TGTGCCAGCAGTGAACTAGCGGGGCAAAACAATGAGCAGTTCTTC
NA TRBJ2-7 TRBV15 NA CATSRGAGVPTYEQYF TGTGCCACCAGCAGAGGGGCAGGGGTGCCTACCTACGAGCAGTACTTC
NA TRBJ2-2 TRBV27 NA CASSFFSPTGELFF TGTGCCAGCAGTTTTTTTAGCCCCACCGGGGAGCTGTTTTTT
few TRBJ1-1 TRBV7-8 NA CASSLVGGGTEAFF TGTGCCAGCAGCTTAGTCGGGGGAGGCACTGAAGCTTTCTTT
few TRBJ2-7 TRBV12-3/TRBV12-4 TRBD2 CASSPSLGRTEVYEQYF TGTGCCAGCAGTCCGAGCCTCGGGAGGACTGAGGTCTACGAGCAGTACTTC
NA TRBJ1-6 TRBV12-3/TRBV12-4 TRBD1 CASSPGQGGSSYNSPLHF TGTGCCAGCAGTCCCGGACAGGGGGGTAGCTCCTATAATTCACCCCTCCACTTT
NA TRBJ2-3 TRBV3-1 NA CASSQEASSFTDTQYF TGTGCCAGCAGCCAAGAGGCTTCCTCCTTCACAGATACGCAGTATTTT
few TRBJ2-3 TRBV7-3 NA CASSLQGTRGTDTQYF TGTGCCAGCAGCCTCCAGGGGACGCGTGGCACAGATACGCAGTATTTT
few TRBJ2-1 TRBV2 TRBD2 CASRPGLADYNEQFF TGTGCCAGCAGACCCGGACTAGCGGACTACAATGAGCAGTTCTTC